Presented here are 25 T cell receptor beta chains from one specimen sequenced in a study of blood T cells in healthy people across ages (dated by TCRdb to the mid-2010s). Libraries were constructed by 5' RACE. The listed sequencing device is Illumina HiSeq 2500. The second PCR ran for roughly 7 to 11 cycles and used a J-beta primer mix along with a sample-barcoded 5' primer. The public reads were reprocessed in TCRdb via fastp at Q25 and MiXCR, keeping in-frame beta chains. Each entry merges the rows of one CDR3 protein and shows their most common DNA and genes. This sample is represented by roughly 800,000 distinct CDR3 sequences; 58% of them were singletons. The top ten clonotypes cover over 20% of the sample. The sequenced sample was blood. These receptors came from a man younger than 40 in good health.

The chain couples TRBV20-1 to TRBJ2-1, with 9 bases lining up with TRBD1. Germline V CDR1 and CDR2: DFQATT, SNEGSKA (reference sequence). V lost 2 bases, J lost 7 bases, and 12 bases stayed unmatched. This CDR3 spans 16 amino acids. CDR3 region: CSARPWGQGGGNEQFF. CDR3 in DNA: TGCAGTGCTAGACCCTGGGGACAGGGAGGCGGAAATGAGCAGTTCTTC.

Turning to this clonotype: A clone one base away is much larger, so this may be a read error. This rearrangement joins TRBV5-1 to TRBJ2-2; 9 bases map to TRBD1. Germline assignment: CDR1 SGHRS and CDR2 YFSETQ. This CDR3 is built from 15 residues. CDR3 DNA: TGCGCCGGCAGCTTGGCGGGACAGGGACCCGGGGAGCTGTTTTTT. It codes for CAGSLAGQGPGELFF. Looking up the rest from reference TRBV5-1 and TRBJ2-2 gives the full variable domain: KAGVTQTPRYLIKTRGQQVTLSCSPISGHRSVSWYQQTPGQGLQFLFEYFSETQRNKGNFPGRFSGRQFSNSRSEMNVSTLELGDSALYLCAGSLAGQGPGELFFGEGSRLTVL.

The chain's CDR3 is CASSHDGNIQYF. The CDR3 region has the DNA TGTGCCAGCAGCCACGATGGTAACATTCAGTACTTC. The chain employs TRBV4-2 and TRBJ2-4; D uncertain. The CDR3 has 12 residues. V was trimmed by 3 bases and J by 7 bases, leaving 7 bases between them. Germline V gives CDR1 LGHNA, CDR2 YNFKEQ.

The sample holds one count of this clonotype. CDR3 protein: CASRQDKYNEQFF. Here the CDR3 DNA reads TGTGCCAGCAGGCAGGACAAATACAATGAGCAGTTCTTC. This rearrangement joins TRBV5-4 to TRBJ2-1, with D possibly matching TRBD1 (5 bases). Trimming left V 5 bases short and J 4 bases short, with 10 bases between. Germline CDR1 reads SGHNT; CDR2 reads YYREEE (reference sequence). The CDR3 has 13 amino acids.

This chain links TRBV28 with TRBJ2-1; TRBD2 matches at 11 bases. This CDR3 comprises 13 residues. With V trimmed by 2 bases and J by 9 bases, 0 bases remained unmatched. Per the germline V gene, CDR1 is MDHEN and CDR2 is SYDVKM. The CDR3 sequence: CASSLTSGGEQFF. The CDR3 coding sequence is TGTGCCAGCAGTTTAACTAGCGGGGGTGAGCAGTTCTTC. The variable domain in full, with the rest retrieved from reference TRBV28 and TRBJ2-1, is DVKVTQSSRYLVKRTGEKVFLECVQDMDHENMFWYRQDPGLGLRLIYFSYDVKMKEKGDIPEGYSVSREKKERFSLILESASTNQTSMYLCASSLTSGGEQFFGPGTRLTVL.

CDR3 amino acids: CASSPTSYRTGANVLTF. CDR3 coding DNA: TGTGCCAGCAGCCCTACTAGTTATCGAACTGGGGCCAACGTCCTGACTTTC. The chain recombines TRBV4-2 with TRBJ2-6; D might be TRBD2 (5 bases). The germline gives CDR1 LGHNA, CDR2 YNFKEQ. The CDR3 is 17 residues long. V was pared by 4 bases and J by 2 bases, with 15 bases between.

CDR3 sequence: CASSYDRGAYEQYF. DNA of the CDR3: TGTGCCAGCAGTTACGACAGGGGTGCCTACGAGCAGTACTTC. The V and J genes are TRBV6-5 and TRBJ2-7; 8 positions agree with TRBD1. The V gene's germline CDR1 is MNHEY and CDR2 SVGAGI. V was pared by 2 bases and J by 2 bases, with 2 bases of the junction left unmatched. This CDR3 contains 14 residues.

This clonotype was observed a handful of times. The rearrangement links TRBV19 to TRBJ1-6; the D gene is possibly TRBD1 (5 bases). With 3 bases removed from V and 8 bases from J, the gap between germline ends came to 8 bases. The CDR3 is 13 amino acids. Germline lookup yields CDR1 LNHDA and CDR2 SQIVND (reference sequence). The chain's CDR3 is CASSIQGYSPLHF. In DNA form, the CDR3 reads TGTGCCAGTAGTATCCAGGGCTATTCACCCCTCCACTTT.

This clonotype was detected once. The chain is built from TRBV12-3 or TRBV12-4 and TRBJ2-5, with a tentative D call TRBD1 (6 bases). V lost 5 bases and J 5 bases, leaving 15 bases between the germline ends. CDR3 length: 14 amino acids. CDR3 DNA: TGTGCCAGCAGTCCTAGGGGGAGTTGGGAGACCCAGTACTTC. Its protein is CASSPRGSWETQYF.

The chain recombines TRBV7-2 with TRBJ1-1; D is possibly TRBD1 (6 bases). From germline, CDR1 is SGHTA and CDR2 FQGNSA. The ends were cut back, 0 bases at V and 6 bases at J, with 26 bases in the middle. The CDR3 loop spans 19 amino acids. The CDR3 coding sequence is TGTGCCAGCAGCTTAGCGATAAACAGGGCCGGCGGGTCACTGGCTGAAGCTTTCTTT. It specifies CASSLAINRAGGSLAEAFF.

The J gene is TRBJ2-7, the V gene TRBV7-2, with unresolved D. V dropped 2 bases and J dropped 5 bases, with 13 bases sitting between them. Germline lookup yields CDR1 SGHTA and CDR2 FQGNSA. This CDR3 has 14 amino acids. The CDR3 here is CASSLNGSGDEQYF. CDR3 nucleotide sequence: TGTGCCAGCAGCTTAAATGGTTCGGGCGACGAGCAGTACTTC.

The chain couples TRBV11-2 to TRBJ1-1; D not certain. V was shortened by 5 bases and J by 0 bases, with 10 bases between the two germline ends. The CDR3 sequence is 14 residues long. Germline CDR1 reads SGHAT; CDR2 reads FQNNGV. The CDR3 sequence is CASSRELVNTEAFF. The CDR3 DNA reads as TGTGCCAGCAGCCGCGAGCTTGTGAACACTGAAGCTTTCTTT.

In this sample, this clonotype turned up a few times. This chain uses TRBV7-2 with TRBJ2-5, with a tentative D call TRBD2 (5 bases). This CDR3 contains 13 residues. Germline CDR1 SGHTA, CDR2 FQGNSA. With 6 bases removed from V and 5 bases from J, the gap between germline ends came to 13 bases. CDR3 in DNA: TGTGCCAGCAGACCTGAGGGCCGGGAGACCCAGTACTTC. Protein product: CASRPEGRETQYF.

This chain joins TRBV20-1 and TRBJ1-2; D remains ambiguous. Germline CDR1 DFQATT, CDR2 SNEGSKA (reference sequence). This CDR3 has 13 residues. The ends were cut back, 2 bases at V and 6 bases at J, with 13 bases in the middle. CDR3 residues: CSARKAAQDGYTF. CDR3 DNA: TGCAGTGCTAGAAAAGCAGCGCAGGATGGCTACACCTTC.

The CDR3 DNA sequence: TGTGCCAGCTCACCCGACCCGAAAAGGACCGGGGAGCTGTTTTTT. Protein sequence: CASSPDPKRTGELFF. The J gene is TRBJ2-2, the V gene TRBV18; D gene ambiguous. This CDR3 has 15 residues. V gave up 3 bases and J gave up 5 bases, with 13 bases separating them. The germline gives CDR1 KGHSH, CDR2 LQKENI.

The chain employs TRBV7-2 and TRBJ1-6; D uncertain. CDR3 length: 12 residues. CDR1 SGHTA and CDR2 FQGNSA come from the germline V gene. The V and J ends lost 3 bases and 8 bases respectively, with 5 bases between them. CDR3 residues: CASSFTDSPLHF. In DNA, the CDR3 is TGTGCCAGCAGCTTCACCGATTCACCCCTCCACTTT. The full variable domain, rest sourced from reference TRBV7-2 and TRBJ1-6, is GAGVSQSPSNKVTEKGKDVELRCDPISGHTALYWYRQSLGQGLEFLIYFQGNSAPDKSGLPSDRFSAERTGGSVSTLTIQRTQQEDSAVYLCASSFTDSPLHFGNGTRLTVT.

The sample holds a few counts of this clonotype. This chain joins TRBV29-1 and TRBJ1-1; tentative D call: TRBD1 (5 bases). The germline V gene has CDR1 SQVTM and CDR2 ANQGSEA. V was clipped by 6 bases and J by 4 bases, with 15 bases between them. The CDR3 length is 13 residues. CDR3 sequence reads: CSVGDPVGTEAFF. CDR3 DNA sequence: TGCAGCGTGGGGGACCCGGTGGGCACTGAAGCTTTCTTT.

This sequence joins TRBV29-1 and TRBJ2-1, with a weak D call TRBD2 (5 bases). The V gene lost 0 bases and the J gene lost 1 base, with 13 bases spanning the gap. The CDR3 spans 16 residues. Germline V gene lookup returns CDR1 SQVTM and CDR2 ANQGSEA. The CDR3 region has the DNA TGCAGCGTTGAAGAGAGGAGGCGGACGTCCTACAATGAGCAGTTCTTC. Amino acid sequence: CSVEERRRTSYNEQFF.

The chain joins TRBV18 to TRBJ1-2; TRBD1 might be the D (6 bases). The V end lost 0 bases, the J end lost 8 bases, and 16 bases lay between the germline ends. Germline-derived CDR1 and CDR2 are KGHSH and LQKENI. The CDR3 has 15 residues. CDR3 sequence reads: CASSPPLGTPVGYTF. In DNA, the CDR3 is TGTGCCAGCTCACCACCGTTAGGGACACCGGTCGGCTACACCTTC.

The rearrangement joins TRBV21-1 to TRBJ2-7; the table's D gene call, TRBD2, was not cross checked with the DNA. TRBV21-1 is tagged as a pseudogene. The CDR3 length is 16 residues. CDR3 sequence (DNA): TGTGCCAGCAGCACCCACGATAGCGGGAGGGTTGACGAGCAGTACTTC. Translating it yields CASSTHDSGRVDEQYF.

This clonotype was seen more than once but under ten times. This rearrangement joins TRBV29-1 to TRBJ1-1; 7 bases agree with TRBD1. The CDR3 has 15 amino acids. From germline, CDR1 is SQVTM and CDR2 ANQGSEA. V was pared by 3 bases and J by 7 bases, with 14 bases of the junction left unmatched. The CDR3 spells CSVDATSGGWGEAFF. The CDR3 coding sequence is TGCAGCGTTGATGCAACCTCAGGGGGTTGGGGTGAAGCTTTCTTT.

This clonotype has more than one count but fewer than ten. The CDR3 coding sequence is TGCAGCGTTGATATCCCCACAGGGTACAACTATGGCTACACCTTC. Its protein is CSVDIPTGYNYGYTF. V gene TRBV29-1 combines with J gene TRBJ1-2; possible D gene TRBD1, 6 bases. Trimming took off 3 bases at V and 2 bases at J, with 16 bases between the two ends. The CDR3 loop spans 15 amino acids. The germline V gene has CDR1 SQVTM and CDR2 ANQGSEA. Supplemented by reference TRBV29-1 and TRBJ1-2, the full variable domain reads SAVISQKPSRDICQRGTSLTIQCQVDSQVTMMFWYRQQPGQSLTLIATANQGSEATYESGFVIDKFPISRPNLTFSTLTVSNMSPEDSSIYLCSVDIPTGYNYGYTFGSGTRLTVV.

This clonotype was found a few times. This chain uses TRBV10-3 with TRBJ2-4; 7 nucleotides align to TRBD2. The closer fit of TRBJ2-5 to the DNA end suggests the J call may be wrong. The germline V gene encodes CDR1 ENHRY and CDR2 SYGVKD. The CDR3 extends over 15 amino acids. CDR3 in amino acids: CAISVDISGGQTQYF. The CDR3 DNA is TGTGCCATCAGTGTCGATATTTCGGGGGGACAGACCCAGTACTTC.

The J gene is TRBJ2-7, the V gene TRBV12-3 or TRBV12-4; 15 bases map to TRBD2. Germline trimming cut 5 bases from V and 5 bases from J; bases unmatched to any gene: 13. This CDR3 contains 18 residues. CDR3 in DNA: TGTGCCAGCAGTAAATGGGTCGGGACTAGCGGGAGGCAAGACGAGCAGTACTTC. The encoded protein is CASSKWVGTSGRQDEQYF.

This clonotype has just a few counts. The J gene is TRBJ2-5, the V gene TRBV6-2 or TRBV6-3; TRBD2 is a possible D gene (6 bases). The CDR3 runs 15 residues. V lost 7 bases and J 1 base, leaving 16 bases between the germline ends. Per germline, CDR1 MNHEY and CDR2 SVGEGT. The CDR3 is CASNQRLGSQETQYF. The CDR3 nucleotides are TGTGCCAGCAATCAGAGACTAGGATCCCAAGAGACCCAGTACTTC.